The 5 T cell receptor beta chains reported below all come from one sample, sequenced in a study of blood T cell repertoires in COVID-19. The protocol was immunoSEQ multiplex PCR, while the TCRdb copy is restricted to in-frame clones and leaves out a portion. The table includes roughly 130,000 clones, about 79% detected once. The sample comprised peripheral blood. The source is a woman older than 75 with acute or convalescent COVID-19.

The V and J genes are TRBV9 and TRBJ1-3, with 8 bases matching TRBD1. CDR1 SGDLS and CDR2 YYNGEE come from the germline V gene. The CDR3 is 15 residues long. J lost 4 bases, V lost 4 bases, and 7 bases had no gene match. The CDR3 nucleotides read TGTGCCAGCAGCTTTCAGGGGGCGCGGGGAAACACCATATATTTT. It encodes CASSFQGARGNTIYF.

This clone showed up just once. The rearrangement links TRBV5-1 to TRBJ1-1; possible D gene TRBD1, 6 bases. Germline V CDR1 and CDR2: SGHRS, YFSETQ. Trimming left V 5 bases short and J 4 bases short, with 12 bases between. The length of the CDR3 is 13 residues. CDR3 protein: CASSTQGITEAFF. The DNA of the CDR3 is TGCGCCAGCAGTACACAGGGTATCACTGAAGCTTTCTTT.

This rearrangement joins TRBV27 to TRBJ2-1, with TRBD2 matching 7 bases. This CDR3 is 11 amino acids long. V lost 6 bases and J lost 16; bases outside the gene matches: 9. Germline CDR1 MNHEY, CDR2 SMNVEV (reference sequence). The CDR3 protein is CASREAGVNFF. The CDR3 DNA reads TGTGCCAGCAGGGAGGCGGGGGTGAATTTCTTC.

This chain joins TRBV5-5 and TRBJ1-1; no clear D. CDR1 and CDR2 (germline): SGHKS, YYEKEE (reference sequence). Trimming shortened V by 1 base and J by 0 bases, and 10 bases separated the two germline ends. The CDR3 is made up of 15 amino acids. As DNA, the CDR3 is TGTGCCAGCAGCTTGTCGCCCCTAATGAACACTGAAGCTTTCTTT. Protein product: CASSLSPLMNTEAFF.

This chain links TRBV4-2 with TRBJ1-1; tentatively, D is TRBD1 (6 bases). The V gene's germline CDR1 is LGHNA and CDR2 YNFKEQ. The CDR3 covers 16 residues. V was clipped by 4 bases and J by 1 base, with 16 bases between them. CDR3 in amino acids: CASSPHSGQKNTEAFF. For the CDR3, the DNA is TGTGCCAGCAGCCCGCATTCGGGACAAAAGAACACTGAAGCTTTCTTT.